These T cell receptor beta chains were read from a single sample in a study of blood T cell repertoires in COVID-19. Sequenced by immunoSEQ multiplex PCR; TCRdb stores in-frame clones only, minus some. Of around 180,000 clones in the sample, nearly 85% were seen once. The sequenced sample consisted of peripheral blood. The receptors shown here come from a woman aged 25-40 years with acute or convalescent COVID-19. The CDR3 runs from the conserved cysteine through the conserved F or W. D genes are given only for firm matches. A row's size may be missing; if present it is once, few, many or a size class.

TRBV27	NA	NA	TRBJ1-1	CASSFNGALDTEAFF	TGTGCCAGCAGTTTTAATGGGGCACTCGACACTGAAGCTTTCTTT
TRBV10-2	NA	few	TRBJ2-3	CASTSTLPTQYF	TGCGCCAGCACCTCGACTCTCCCTACGCAGTATTTT
TRBV19	NA	NA	TRBJ1-3	CASRLETGAGNTIYF	TGTGCCAGTCGACTCGAAACAGGTGCTGGAAACACCATATATTTT
TRBV3-1/TRBV3-2	TRBD2	NA	TRBJ2-7	CASSPQGLAGANHLGQYF	TGTGCCAGCAGCCCCCAGGGACTAGCGGGGGCCAACCACCTCGGGCAGTACTTC
TRBV2	TRBD1	NA	TRBJ2-7	CAIVGQGAYEQYF	TGTGCCATCGTGGGACAGGGAGCCTACGAGCAGTACTTC
TRBV7-9	NA	NA	TRBJ1-2	CASSFGGNYGYTF	TGTGCCAGCAGCTTCGGGGGGAACTATGGCTACACCTTC
TRBV4-2	TRBD2	NA	TRBJ2-3	CASSQGLRGGQTDTQYF	TGTGCCAGCAGCCAAGGCCTCCGGGGGGGCCAGACAGATACGCAGTATTTT
TRBV7-2	NA	NA	TRBJ2-1	CASSSAWGGEQFF	TGTGCCAGCAGCTCGGCCTGGGGAGGTGAGCAGTTCTTC
TRBV30	NA	NA	TRBJ2-7	CAWSLDSYEQYF	TGTGCCTGGAGTCTCGACAGCTACGAGCAGTACTTC
TRBV14	NA	NA	TRBJ2-1	CASSQPGYNEQFF	TGTGCCAGCAGCCAACCCGGCTACAATGAGCAGTTCTTC
TRBV5-1	NA	NA	TRBJ1-6	CASSGSQGTLHF	TGCGCCAGCAGCGGTTCACAGGGCACCCTCCACTTT
TRBV19	NA	NA	TRBJ1-1	CASRAGNTEAFF	TGTGCCAGTCGCGCAGGGAACACTGAAGCTTTCTTT
TRBV6-6	NA	few	TRBJ2-7	CASSYSGVSYEQYF	TGTGCCAGCAGTTACTCAGGGGTCAGCTACGAGCAGTACTTC
TRBV12-3/TRBV12-4	NA	NA	TRBJ2-3	CASSTGRGTQYF	TGTGCCAGCAGTACTGGTCGAGGTACGCAGTATTTT
TRBV19	NA	NA	TRBJ1-5	CASSIQEGSNQPQHF	TGTGCCAGTAGTATACAGGAGGGGAGCAATCAGCCCCAGCATTTT
TRBV7-9	TRBD1	NA	TRBJ2-1	CASSITRDRAYNEQFF	TGTGCCAGCAGCATCACCCGGGACAGGGCTTACAATGAGCAGTTCTTC
TRBV7-9	NA	NA	TRBJ2-2	CASSLEQMNTGELFF	TGTGCCAGCAGTTTGGAACAGATGAACACCGGGGAGCTGTTTTTT
TRBV9	TRBD2	NA	TRBJ2-1	CASSVGGGARYEQFF	TGTGCCAGCAGCGTAGGCGGGGGGGCACGGTATGAGCAGTTCTTC
TRBV11-2	TRBD1	NA	TRBJ1-2	CASSLGDRGVYGYTF	TGTGCCAGCAGCCTCGGGGACAGGGGGGTCTATGGCTACACCTTC
TRBV15	NA	NA	TRBJ2-2	CATSRDHGDTGELFF	TGTGCCACCAGCAGAGATCACGGGGACACCGGGGAGCTGTTTTTT
TRBV12-5	TRBD2	NA	TRBJ2-5	CASGLPDSGEEPETQYF	TGTGCTAGTGGTTTGCCAGATAGCGGGGAGGAGCCAGAGACCCAGTACTTC
TRBV3-1/TRBV3-2	NA	NA	TRBJ1-2	CASSQASYGYTF	TGTGCCAGCAGCCAAGCTTCCTATGGCTACACCTTC
TRBV18	TRBD2	NA	TRBJ2-1	CASSPRGTSGRGEQFF	TGTGCCAGCTCACCACGGGGGACTAGCGGGAGAGGGGAGCAGTTCTTC
TRBV15	NA	NA	TRBJ2-5	CATSRALQETQYF	TGTGCCACCAGCAGAGCCCTTCAAGAGACCCAGTACTTC
TRBV6-2/TRBV6-3	NA	once	TRBJ2-1	CASSYGRDNEQFF	TGTGCCAGCAGTTACGGCCGTGACAATGAGCAGTTCTTC
TRBV5-1	NA	NA	TRBJ1-1	CASSWFGREDTEAFF	TGCGCCAGCAGCTGGTTCGGACGGGAAGACACTGAAGCTTTCTTT
TRBV18	NA	NA	TRBJ1-5	CASSPGGGAQPQHF	TGTGCCAGCTCACCCGGGGGGGGCGCTCAGCCCCAGCATTTT
TRBV11-2	TRBD2	NA	TRBJ2-1	CASTKDLAGYNEQFF	TGTGCCAGCACCAAGGACCTAGCGGGTTACAATGAGCAGTTCTTC
TRBV7-9	TRBD2	NA	TRBJ2-7	CASSLFPRLAGAEQYF	TGTGCCAGCAGCTTATTTCCCCGACTAGCGGGGGCCGAGCAGTACTTC
TRBV5-1	NA	NA	TRBJ1-4	CASSGGSTNEKLFF	TGCGCCAGCAGCGGAGGGTCAACTAATGAAAAACTGTTTTTT
TRBV6-1	NA	NA	TRBJ2-7	CASSEGGSWYEQYF	TGTGCCAGCAGTGAGGGGGGATCTTGGTACGAGCAGTACTTC
TRBV14	NA	NA	TRBJ2-1	CASSQGTGYNEQFF	TGTGCCAGCAGCCAAGGGACTGGCTACAATGAGCAGTTCTTC
TRBV6-1	NA	NA	TRBJ2-3	CASSEILGATDTQYF	TGTGCCAGCAGTGAAATACTGGGGGCGACAGATACGCAGTATTTT
TRBV10-3	TRBD1	NA	TRBJ2-5	CAISNRGQETQYF	TGTGCCATCAGTAACAGGGGCCAAGAGACCCAGTACTTC
TRBV7-8	NA	NA	TRBJ1-1	CASSYDRNTEAFF	TGTGCCAGCAGCTATGACAGGAACACTGAAGCTTTCTTT
TRBV18	NA	NA	TRBJ1-2	CASTPSAGDANYGYTF	TGTGCCAGCACCCCATCTGCAGGGGATGCTAACTATGGCTACACCTTC
TRBV28	TRBD1	NA	TRBJ1-5	CASSRQQDRGRVQPQHF	TGTGCCAGCAGCAGACAGCAAGACAGGGGGCGCGTTCAGCCCCAGCATTTT
TRBV18	NA	NA	TRBJ1-1	CASLTGNTEAFF	TGTGCCAGCTTGACAGGGAACACTGAAGCTTTCTTT
TRBV7-2	TRBD1	NA	TRBJ1-2	CASNYDRGPGYTF	TGTGCCAGCAACTATGACAGGGGGCCTGGCTACACCTTC
TRBV28	NA	NA	TRBJ2-7	CASSFEGRYEQYF	TGTGCCAGCAGTTTTGAGGGGAGGTACGAGCAGTACTTC
TRBV5-4	NA	NA	TRBJ2-3	CASRWEAVTDTQYF	TGTGCCAGCAGATGGGAGGCGGTCACAGATACGCAGTATTTT
TRBV20-1	NA	NA	TRBJ2-5	CSAGPVETQYF	TGCAGTGCCGGTCCGGTAGAGACCCAGTACTTC
TRBV7-3	TRBD1	NA	TRBJ2-7	CASSLVPGQGAYEQYF	TGTGCCAGCAGCTTAGTGCCGGGACAGGGGGCCTACGAGCAGTACTTC
TRBV7-2	TRBD1	NA	TRBJ1-6	CASSRGQGNNSPLHF	TGTGCCAGCAGCCGCGGACAGGGGAATAATTCACCCCTCCACTTT
TRBV3-1/TRBV3-2	TRBD2	many	TRBJ2-7	CASSQVWASGGLYEQYF	TGTGCCAGCAGCCAAGTCTGGGCTAGCGGGGGACTCTACGAGCAGTACTTC
TRBV10-3	TRBD2	NA	TRBJ2-1	CAISGLAGARLFEQFF	TGTGCCATCAGTGGACTAGCGGGAGCAAGACTGTTCGAGCAGTTCTTC
TRBV10-3	NA	NA	TRBJ2-7	CAISESGGRSSYEQYF	TGTGCCATCAGTGAGTCCGGAGGGAGAAGCTCCTACGAGCAGTACTTC
TRBV4-1	TRBD2	NA	TRBJ2-1	CASSHRSGSGPFYEQFF	TGCGCCAGCAGCCACCGTAGCGGGAGTGGCCCATTCTATGAGCAGTTCTTC
TRBV5-1	NA	NA	TRBJ2-2	CASSLLTKNTGELFF	TGCGCCAGCAGCTTACTAACAAAGAACACCGGGGAGCTGTTTTTT
TRBV27	NA	NA	TRBJ2-1	CASSSLEGSSYNEQFF	TGTGCCAGCAGTTCCCTGGAGGGGAGCTCCTACAATGAGCAGTTCTTC
TRBV6-2/TRBV6-3	TRBD1	NA	TRBJ1-6	CASSKGQENSPLHF	TGTGCCAGCAGCAAGGGACAGGAGAATTCACCCCTCCACTTT
TRBV30	TRBD1	NA	TRBJ1-2	CAWMNRGKVGGYTF	TGTGCCTGGATGAACAGGGGGAAAGTAGGTGGCTACACCTTC